These T cell receptor beta chains were read from a single sample in a study of vaccination and CD4 T cells after COVID-19. In TCRdb, the PCR reads were re-called with MiXCR into one record per CDR3 protein. The data show fewer than 20,000 distinct CDR3 sequences, 60% to 80% seen once. The source was CD4+ T cells from blood, collected before SARS-CoV-2 vaccination. The receptor source for this set is a human donor who had recovered from COVID-19. Both conserved end residues are part of each CDR3. A D gene is named only where the DNA matches it firmly. For some rows the clone size is stated as once, few or many, or as a class when expanded; others skip it.

size: NA; D: NA; J: TRBJ2-1; V: TRBV28; DNA: TGTGCCAGCAGTTTATACAATGAGCAGTTCTTC; CDR3: CASSLYNEQFF
size: NA; D: NA; J: TRBJ2-3; V: TRBV12-3/TRBV12-4; DNA: TGTGCCAGCAGTTTAGGGACAACAGATACGCAGTATTTT; CDR3: CASSLGTTDTQYF
size: few; D: TRBD1; J: TRBJ1-2; V: TRBV7-6; DNA: TGTGCCAGCAGCTCATCACGGACAGGGGCGGGCTACACCTTC; CDR3: CASSSSRTGAGYTF
size: NA; D: TRBD2; J: TRBJ2-1; V: TRBV20-1; DNA: TGCAGTGCTCGAGGGACTAGCGGGAGCTCCTACAATGAGCAGTTCTTC; CDR3: CSARGTSGSSYNEQFF
size: NA; D: TRBD1; J: TRBJ1-1; V: TRBV12-3/TRBV12-4; DNA: TGTGCCAGCAGTAAGCGGGACAGGGGCAATGAAGCTTTCTTT; CDR3: CASSKRDRGNEAFF
size: NA; D: NA; J: TRBJ2-1; V: TRBV20-1; DNA: TGCAGTGCCCCGGGGACCCAGAACAATGAGCAGTTCTTC; CDR3: CSAPGTQNNEQFF
size: few; D: TRBD1; J: TRBJ1-1; V: TRBV27; DNA: TGTGCCAGCAGTTTATCGGGGGGACAGAAAGCTTTCTTT; CDR3: CASSLSGGQKAFF
size: few; D: NA; J: TRBJ2-3; V: TRBV6-5; DNA: TGTGCCAGCAGTTACTCGGTCCGGCGGGGAAGCACAGATACGCAGTATTTT; CDR3: CASSYSVRRGSTDTQYF
size: NA; D: TRBD2; J: TRBJ2-7; V: TRBV5-8; DNA: TGTGCCAGCAGCTGGACTTCCGGGACTATCAGCTCCTACGAGCAGTACTTC; CDR3: CASSWTSGTISSYEQYF
size: once; D: TRBD1; J: TRBJ2-5; V: TRBV11-2; DNA: TGTGCCAGCACCCTAGACAGGGGAAGTGGGACCCAGTACTTC; CDR3: CASTLDRGSGTQYF
size: NA; D: NA; J: TRBJ2-5; V: TRBV20-1; DNA: TGCAGTGCTAGAGATTTCCGGAGACAAGAGACCCAGTACTTC; CDR3: CSARDFRRQETQYF
size: NA; D: TRBD2; J: TRBJ2-7; V: TRBV7-2; DNA: TGTGCCAGCAGCCCCGGGACTAGCCGCTACGAGCAGTACTTC; CDR3: CASSPGTSRYEQYF
size: NA; D: NA; J: TRBJ1-5; V: TRBV2; DNA: TGTGCCAGCAGTGAAAGGCTGGCAGGGACTCAGCCCCAGCATTTT; CDR3: CASSERLAGTQPQHF
size: few; D: TRBD1; J: TRBJ2-5; V: TRBV6-1; DNA: TGTGCCAGCAGTGAACAAGGGGACAGGGTTGAGACCCAGTACTTC; CDR3: CASSEQGDRVETQYF
size: NA; D: NA; J: TRBJ2-5; V: TRBV28; DNA: TGTGCCAGCAGGTCGGGGGGCGGTGAGACCCAGTACTTC; CDR3: CASRSGGGETQYF
size: NA; D: NA; J: TRBJ1-2; V: TRBV2; DNA: TGTGCCAGCAGTGACAGGGCTTTGGCTAACTATGGCTACACCTTC; CDR3: CASSDRALANYGYTF
size: few; D: TRBD1; J: TRBJ1-6; V: TRBV20-1; DNA: TGCAGTGGCAAAGAGGGGACAGCTTTTAATTCACCCCTCCACTTT; CDR3: CSGKEGTAFNSPLHF
size: NA; D: NA; J: TRBJ2-1; V: TRBV5-1; DNA: TGCGCCAGCAGCTTGACATTGGTCGGCGGGGCCGGTGGGTATGAGCAGTTCTTC; CDR3: CASSLTLVGGAGGYEQFF
size: few; D: NA; J: TRBJ1-5; V: TRBV20-1; DNA: TGCAGTGCCCTGGAGCCTGGCGCACAGCCCCAGCATTTT; CDR3: CSALEPGAQPQHF
size: few; D: TRBD1; J: TRBJ1-6; V: TRBV6-1; DNA: TGTGCCAGCAGACCTTCCGGGACAGGGAGGCCACCCCTCCACTTT; CDR3: CASRPSGTGRPPLHF
size: NA; D: TRBD2; J: TRBJ2-1; V: TRBV25-1; DNA: TGTGCCAGCAGTGGCGGGACTAGCTACTACAATGAGCAGTTCTTC; CDR3: CASSGGTSYYNEQFF
size: NA; D: TRBD1; J: TRBJ2-7; V: TRBV7-9; DNA: TGTGCCAGCAGCTTAGGGGGCGGGACAGGGAGTCCCTACGAGCAGTACTTC; CDR3: CASSLGGGTGSPYEQYF
size: once; D: TRBD1; J: TRBJ1-5; V: TRBV27; DNA: TGTGCCAGCAGTTCGGACAGGGGAAGTAATCAGCCCCAGCATTTT; CDR3: CASSSDRGSNQPQHF
size: once; D: TRBD2; J: TRBJ2-3; V: TRBV6-2/TRBV6-3; DNA: TGTGCCAGCAGTTACTCACTAGCGGGGGGTTGGACAGATACGCAGTATTTT; CDR3: CASSYSLAGGWTDTQYF
size: few; D: NA; J: TRBJ2-1; V: TRBV2; DNA: TGTGCCACCCAGCCGGGACGGTCGAATGAGCAGTTCTTC; CDR3: CATQPGRSNEQFF
size: NA; D: NA; J: TRBJ1-2; V: TRBV6-1; DNA: TGTGCCAGCAGTGAAGCGACGACCAGGCTCGGGGGCTACACCTTC; CDR3: CASSEATTRLGGYTF